The 17 T cell receptor beta chains reported below all come from one sample, sequenced in a study of blood T cell repertoires in COVID-19. Produced via immunoSEQ multiplex PCR; TCRdb's table is partial and in-frame only. This table holds about 350,000 clones, 88% found once. The sequenced sample was peripheral blood. The receptors originated from a woman between 65 and 79 years old with COVID-19, enrolled during active disease.

This clone was seen more than once but under ten times. V usage is TRBV4-1 and J usage is TRBJ1-4, with D maybe TRBD1 (5 bases). Germline loops: CDR1 MGHRA, CDR2 YSYEKL. The CDR3 is 15 residues long. Trimming cost V 0 bases and J 8 bases, with 13 bases left between them. For the CDR3, the DNA is TGCGCCAGCAGCCAAGATAACGGTGGGGGGGAAAAACTGTTTTTT. Protein product: CASSQDNGGGEKLFF.

The rearrangement links TRBV27 to TRBJ1-1; 8 positions match TRBD1. The V gene end was trimmed by 6 bases and the J gene end by 3 bases; junction bases not matched to a gene: 6. The CDR3 has 14 amino acids. Germline V gives CDR1 MNHEY, CDR2 SMNVEV (reference sequence). CDR3 sequence: CASSQTGVHTEAFF. The CDR3 nucleotides are TGTGCCAGCAGCCAGACAGGGGTGCACACTGAAGCTTTCTTT.

This chain connects TRBV12-5 to TRBJ1-1, with D perhaps matching TRBD1 (6 bases). This CDR3 comprises 16 residues. Per germline, CDR1 LGHNT and CDR2 FRNRAP. V was pared by 2 bases and J by 4 bases, with 17 bases between. Written as DNA, the CDR3 is TGTGCTAGTGGTTTGTTTGGGGGGGGGCTACGCACTGAAGCTTTCTTT. Protein: CASGLFGGGLRTEAFF.

The rearrangement uses TRBV5-4 and TRBJ2-1; D is possibly TRBD1 (5 bases). The V end was cut by 0 bases, the J end by 9 bases, with 7 bases between. The CDR3 runs 12 residues. Germline V gene data show CDR1 as SGHNT and CDR2 as YYREEE (reference sequence). The DNA for the CDR3 is TGTGCCAGCAGCTTGGGACAGCGTGAGCAGTTCTTC. Amino acid sequence: CASSLGQREQFF. Based on the CDR3 plus reference TRBV5-4 and TRBJ2-1, the full variable domain is ETGVTQSPTHLIKTRGQQVTLRCSSQSGHNTVSWYQQALGQGPQFIFQYYREEENGRGNFPPRFSGLQFPNYSSELNVNALELDDSALYLCASSLGQREQFFGPGTRLTVL.

This clone was observed once. The chain couples TRBV3-1 (or the pseudogene TRBV3-2) to TRBJ1-3; D remains ambiguous. Germline CDR1 and CDR2: LGHDT and YNNKEL (reference sequence). Trimming took off 5 bases at V and 0 bases at J, with 14 bases between the two ends. The CDR3 totals 16 residues. The chain's CDR3 is CASSIGGVRSGNTIYF. The CDR3 DNA follows: TGTGCCAGCAGCATAGGCGGGGTACGCTCTGGAAACACCATATATTTT.

The chain carries TRBV5-6 and TRBJ1-1; D is unresolved. Germline V gene sequence: CDR1 SGHDT, CDR2 YYEEEE. The germline V and J ends were trimmed by 0 bases and 1 base, with 13 bases remaining between them. The CDR3 length is 16 residues. CDR3 bases: TGTGCCAGCAGCTTGGGGTTAAACACCCCGAACACTGAAGCTTTCTTT. Translated: CASSLGLNTPNTEAFF.

CDR3 sequence reads: CASSQDRGAGAFF. The CDR3, as DNA: TGCGCCAGCAGCCAAGATCGGGGGGCGGGTGCTTTCTTT. This rearrangement joins TRBV4-1 to TRBJ1-1, with a possible D match to TRBD1 (6 bases). Trimming took off 0 bases at V and 11 bases at J, with 13 bases between the two ends. CDR1 and CDR2 (germline): MGHRA, YSYEKL. The CDR3 runs to 13 residues.

This chain joins TRBV4-1 and TRBJ2-5; TRBD2 matches 13 bases. The germline CDR1 and CDR2 sequences are MGHRA and YSYEKL. The CDR3 runs 15 residues. The V gene end was trimmed by 1 base and the J gene end by 5 bases; junction bases not matched to a gene: 1. This chain's CDR3 is CASSQGLAGGETQYF. The DNA for the CDR3 is TGCGCCAGCAGCCAAGGACTAGCGGGGGGCGAGACCCAGTACTTC.

This clone was seen repeatedly, ten times or more. J is TRBJ1-6 and V is TRBV2, with D unclear. The CDR3 spans 14 residues. V lost 8 bases, J lost 3 bases, and 11 bases lay in between. From germline, CDR1 is SNHLY and CDR2 FYNNEI. CDR3 DNA: TGTGCCAGCGAGGGAGATTTCTATAATTCACCCCTCCACTTT. Amino acids: CASEGDFYNSPLHF.

The J gene is TRBJ2-7, the V gene TRBV11-2, with TRBD2 matching 14 bases. With V trimmed by 0 bases and J by 12 bases, 7 bases remained unmatched. Germline V gene lookup returns CDR1 SGHAT and CDR2 FQNNGV. The length of the CDR3 is 15 residues. The CDR3 sequence: CASSLDRLAGGPGYF. Written as DNA, the CDR3 is TGTGCCAGCAGCTTAGACAGACTAGCGGGGGGGCCTGGGTACTTC.

The CDR3 sequence: CASSLVGRAGETQYF. CDR3 nucleotide sequence: TGTGCCAGCAGTTTAGTGGGTAGGGCAGGGGAGACCCAGTACTTC. The V and J genes are TRBV27 and TRBJ2-5; perhaps TRBD1 as D (5 bases). The V gene's germline CDR1 is MNHEY and CDR2 SMNVEV (reference sequence). Deletions cut 2 bases from V and 5 bases from J, with 15 bases between. This CDR3 contains 15 residues.

V is TRBV6-5 and J is TRBJ1-1; 8 positions match TRBD1. The V and J ends lost 6 bases and 7 bases, in that order; junction bases with no gene match: 10. The CDR3 is 14 amino acids. Germline V gene sequence: CDR1 MNHEY, CDR2 SVGAGI. The CDR3 is CASRYPTGGDEAFF. In nucleotides, the CDR3 is TGTGCCAGCAGGTATCCAACAGGGGGAGATGAAGCTTTCTTT.

The gene calls are TRBV6-6 and TRBJ1-4; D is undetermined. This CDR3 region has 14 residues. The germline CDR1 and CDR2 sequences are MNHNY and SVGAGI (reference sequence). Trimming left V 2 bases short and J 2 bases short, with 6 bases between. The CDR3 coding sequence is TGTGCCAGCAGTTACAGCTGGACTAATGAAAAACTGTTTTTT. Translation: CASSYSWTNEKLFF.

V gene TRBV5-1 combines with J gene TRBJ2-2; 7 bases line up with TRBD2. Germline CDR1 reads SGHRS; CDR2 reads YFSETQ. With V trimmed by 4 bases and J by 4 bases, 13 bases remained unmatched. The CDR3 is 17 amino acids. The CDR3 region has the DNA TGCGCCAGCAGCCCAGCCCGCGGGGGAGCGGGCACCGGGGAGCTGTTTTTT. Translated, it gives CASSPARGGAGTGELFF.

This chain uses TRBV6-6 with TRBJ2-7; TRBD2 might be the D (5 bases). The CDR3 length is 12 residues. Germline V CDR1 and CDR2: MNHNY, SVGAGI (reference sequence). V was shortened by 4 bases and J by 3 bases, with 7 bases between the two germline ends. Here the CDR3 DNA reads TGTGCCAGCAGTTCCGGGGTCTACGAGCAGTACTTC. Its protein product is CASSSGVYEQYF.

The chain has TRBV4-1 and TRBJ2-2; 10 bases are a match to TRBD2. V trimming: 1 base; J trimming: 9 bases; junction bases outside the gene matches: 11. The CDR3 contains 17 residues. Per the germline V gene, CDR1 is MGHRA and CDR2 is YSYEKL. The CDR3 spells CASSQGLSGGAHRELFF. The CDR3 nucleotides read TGCGCCAGCAGCCAAGGGTTGAGCGGGGGGGCCCACCGGGAGCTGTTTTTT.

As regards this clone: The identical CDR3 is also encoded by other nucleotide sequences in the sample. V gene TRBV20-1 combines with J gene TRBJ2-3; 7 nucleotides match TRBD2. The ends lost 3 bases at V and 3 bases at J; junction bases unmatched: 6. The CDR3 covers 14 residues. CDR1 is DFQATT and CDR2 is SNEGSKA in the germline V gene (reference sequence). The CDR3 is CSASSGLGTDTQYF. The CDR3 DNA sequence: TGCAGTGCTAGTAGCGGGTTAGGGACAGATACGCAGTATTTT.